The next 15 T cell receptor beta chains were all read from a single sample in a study of long-term antiretroviral therapy in people with HIV. A v3.0 immunoSEQ assay was performed at survey level. Sequencing used immunoSEQ multiplex PCR; TCRdb keeps in-frame clones, though not all of them. The sample has about 27,000 clones, roughly four fifths seen once. The sample consisted of unsorted PBMCs, taken 0.8 years before starting antiretroviral therapy. The receptor source for this set is a man between 18 and 29 years old with HIV.

This sequence joins TRBV15 and TRBJ1-3, with no clear D. V dropped 0 bases and J dropped 4 bases, with 10 bases sitting between them. Germline CDR1 is LNHNV and CDR2 is YYDKDF (reference sequence). The CDR3 has 15 residues. The CDR3 spells CATSRDGVRGNTIYF. As DNA, the CDR3 is TGTGCCACCAGCAGAGATGGCGTTAGAGGAAACACCATATATTTT.

The chain couples TRBV28 to TRBJ1-3, with D maybe TRBD1 (5 bases). The CDR3 totals 13 residues. The germline V and J ends were trimmed by 4 bases and 4 bases, with 8 bases remaining between them. Germline V gene sequence: CDR1 MDHEN, CDR2 SYDVKM. This chain's CDR3 is CASSWGMGNTIYF. The CDR3 DNA reads as TGTGCCAGCAGTTGGGGCATGGGAAACACCATATATTTT.

The count of this clone is one. The chain has TRBV6-5 and TRBJ1-4; unclear D gene. The V end lost 6 bases, the J end lost 10 bases, and 15 bases lay between the germline ends. The CDR3 covers 13 residues. Germline CDR1 MNHEY, CDR2 SVGAGI. CDR3 sequence: CASSFGRTGKLFF. The CDR3 nucleotides are TGTGCCAGCAGCTTTGGTCGGACCGGAAAACTGTTTTTT.

This chain joins TRBV28 and TRBJ1-1; D may be TRBD1 (5 bases). Trimming stripped 4 bases from V and 6 bases from J, with 15 bases between. The CDR3 contains 14 residues. Germline V CDR1 and CDR2: MDHEN, SYDVKM. CDR3 in amino acids: CASSSLDSFAEAFF. As DNA, the CDR3 is TGTGCCAGCAGTTCCCTAGACAGTTTCGCTGAAGCTTTCTTT. The full variable domain, rest sourced from reference TRBV28 and TRBJ1-1, is DVKVTQSSRYLVKRTGEKVFLECVQDMDHENMFWYRQDPGLGLRLIYFSYDVKMKEKGDIPEGYSVSREKKERFSLILESASTNQTSMYLCASSSLDSFAEAFFGQGTRLTVV.

V usage is TRBV30 and J usage is TRBJ2-5; a weak D match, TRBD2 (6 bases). The DNA end is more similar to TRBJ2-7, so the J call may be wrong. CDR3 size: 15 residues. Germline V lookup: CDR1 GTSNPN, CDR2 SVGIG (reference sequence). The CDR3 protein is CAWSTSTGSYYEQYF. The CDR3 region has the DNA TGTGCCTGGAGTACAAGCACCGGGAGTTACTACGAGCAGTACTTC.

Written as DNA, the CDR3 is TGTGCCAGCAGGCGACTAGCGGGAGGGGATACGCAGTATTTT. Translating gives CASRRLAGGDTQYF. The V gene is TRBV11-2, the J gene TRBJ2-3; 14 bases align to TRBD2. The CDR3 length is 14 residues. J lost 6 bases, V lost 6 bases, and 2 bases had no gene match. CDR1 SGHAT and CDR2 FQNNGV come from the germline V gene.

V is TRBV28 and J is TRBJ1-1; D is undetermined. This CDR3 comprises 14 residues. CDR1 is MDHEN and CDR2 is SYDVKM in the germline V gene. The V and J ends lost 3 bases and 0 bases respectively, with 8 bases between them. The CDR3 sequence: CASSLQTLNTEAFF. DNA of the CDR3: TGTGCCAGCAGTTTGCAGACCTTGAACACTGAAGCTTTCTTT.

The V gene is TRBV28, the J gene TRBJ1-5, with TRBD1 identical over 9 bases. The junction had 6 bases not matched to a gene; V was cut back by 6 bases and J by 0 bases. CDR1 is MDHEN, CDR2 SYDVKM, per germline. This CDR3 has 16 residues. This chain's CDR3 is CASRQDRGYSNQPQHF. The CDR3 bases are TGTGCCAGCAGACAGGACAGGGGATATAGCAATCAGCCCCAGCATTTT. The entire variable domain, with the rest obtained from reference TRBV28 and TRBJ1-5, is as follows: DVKVTQSSRYLVKRTGEKVFLECVQDMDHENMFWYRQDPGLGLRLIYFSYDVKMKEKGDIPEGYSVSREKKERFSLILESASTNQTSMYLCASRQDRGYSNQPQHFGDGTRLSIL.

This rearrangement joins TRBV5-1 to TRBJ2-7, with unresolved D. Per germline, CDR1 SGHRS and CDR2 YFSETQ. The CDR3 extends over 13 amino acids. The V end lost 1 base, the J end lost 0 bases, and 5 bases lay between the germline ends. CDR3 residues: CASSLHSSYEQYF. CDR3 DNA: TGCGCCAGCAGCTTGCATAGCTCCTACGAGCAGTACTTC.

The chain is built from TRBV7-3 and TRBJ2-3; possibly TRBD2 for D (6 bases). The CDR3 is 14 residues long. Trimming left V 4 bases short and J 5 bases short, with 13 bases between. CDR1 SGHTA and CDR2 FQGTGA come from the germline V gene. This CDR3 is CASSSTGGEDTQYF. CDR3 DNA: TGTGCCAGCAGCTCGACCGGCGGGGAAGATACGCAGTATTTT.

The genes are TRBV14 and TRBJ2-2, with TRBD2 matching 15 bases. The trim removed 3 bases at V and 4 bases at J, leaving 9 bases unmatched. The germline V gene has CDR1 SGHDN and CDR2 FVKESK. This CDR3 is 19 amino acids long. The CDR3 loop reads CASSHAGLAGGPTTGELFF. For the CDR3, the DNA is TGTGCCAGCAGCCACGCCGGACTAGCGGGAGGGCCGACCACCGGGGAGCTGTTTTTT.

V usage is TRBV27 and J usage is TRBJ2-2; D call uncertain. V was cut by 1 base and J by 3 bases, with 3 bases left in between. CDR3 size: 13 residues. Germline lookup yields CDR1 MNHEY and CDR2 SMNVEV (reference sequence). CDR3 protein: CASSLWDTGELFF. As DNA, the CDR3 is TGTGCCAGCAGTTTATGGGACACCGGGGAGCTGTTTTTT.

This chain joins TRBV4-2 and TRBJ2-2; D gene ambiguous. Germline CDR1 LGHNA, CDR2 YNFKEQ. Deletions cut 2 bases from V and 3 bases from J, with 7 bases between. The CDR3 has 14 amino acids. As DNA, the CDR3 is TGTGCCAGCAGCCAAAGAGTGGACACCGGGGAGCTGTTTTTT. It specifies CASSQRVDTGELFF.

The rearrangement joins TRBV4-1 to TRBJ2-2; 7 bases fit TRBD1. CDR1 and CDR2 from the germline V gene are MGHRA and YSYEKL. J lost 8 bases, V lost 0 bases, and 6 bases had no gene match. The CDR3 length is 15 residues. CDR3 in DNA: TGCGCCAGCAGCCAAGATCTGAGGGGGCCGGGGGAGCTGTTTTTT. Its translation: CASSQDLRGPGELFF.

In its sample, this clone was seen once. J is TRBJ1-1 and V is TRBV11-2, with D possibly being TRBD1 (5 bases). The CDR3 length is 14 residues. Deletions cut 2 bases from V and 1 base from J, with 8 bases between. Per the germline V gene, CDR1 is SGHAT and CDR2 is FQNNGV. CDR3 residues: CASSLSTGNTEAFF. The CDR3 DNA sequence: TGTGCCAGCAGCTTATCCACAGGGAACACTGAAGCTTTCTTT.